This T cell receptor (beta chain) originates from a study of blood T cell repertoires in COVID-19. The data were produced by immunoSEQ multiplex PCR, yet TCRdb's version contains in-frame clones alone and is incomplete. The sample holds about 96,000 clones; around nine tenths are singletons and the top ten take more than 3.5%. Trimming took 2 bases from V and 11 from J, leaving 7 bases between them. The CDR3 extends over 11 amino acids. Germline values: CDR1 SGHKS, CDR2 YYEKEE (reference sequence). V usage is TRBV5-5 and J usage is TRBJ1-4, with D hard to call. The sequencing sample was made of peripheral blood. The sequence derives from a human donor with COVID-19, enrolled during active disease. The donor label of this sample is uncertain. This CDR3 is CASSLAGKLFF. DNA for the CDR3: TGTGCCAGCAGCTTAGCGGGGAAACTGTTTTTT.